The following is a TCR beta chain sequence with its context. In the source study's methods: Counts of nucleated cells, estimated from reference gene primer amplification, were obtained. Repertoires were generated with immunoSEQ multiplex PCR, while TCRdb's copy carries only in-frame clones and drops some. V, J and clone size derive from that table, while D and trimming were established from the DNA sequence. This table has approximately 170,000 clones, 89% appearing once. This entry comes from a study of blood T cell repertoires in COVID-19. The V gene end was trimmed by 0 bases and the J gene end by 5 bases; junction bases not matched to a gene: 7. The CDR3 runs 16 residues. Looked up from germline, CDR1 is LGHNA and CDR2 is YSLEER.

Sequenced sample: peripheral blood. This sequence joins TRBV4-3 and TRBJ2-1; 7 bases line up with TRBD2. The TCR originated in a man between 18 and 29 years old who had recovered from COVID-19. The chain's CDR3 is CASSQDRLAANNEQFF. As DNA, the CDR3 is TGCGCCAGCAGCCAAGATCGGCTAGCGGCCAACAATGAGCAGTTCTTC.